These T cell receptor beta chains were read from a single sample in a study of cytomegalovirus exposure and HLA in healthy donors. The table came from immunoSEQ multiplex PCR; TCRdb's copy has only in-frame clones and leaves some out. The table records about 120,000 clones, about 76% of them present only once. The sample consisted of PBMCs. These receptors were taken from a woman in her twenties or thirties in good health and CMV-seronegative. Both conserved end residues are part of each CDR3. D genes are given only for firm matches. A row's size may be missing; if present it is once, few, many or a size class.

cdr3_aa: CSSSGGQGRKTQYF
cdr3_nt: TGTTCCAGCAGCGGGGGACAGGGGAGAAAGACCCAGTACTTC
v_call: TRBV7-9
clone_size: NA
d_call: TRBD1
j_call: TRBJ2-5

cdr3_aa: CASSSRGQSEGADTQYF
cdr3_nt: TGTGCCAGTAGTTCCAGGGGACAGTCCGAGGGGGCAGATACGCAGTATTTT
v_call: TRBV19
clone_size: NA
d_call: TRBD1
j_call: TRBJ2-3

cdr3_aa: CASSQGQGGVDEQYF
cdr3_nt: TGTGCCAGCAGTCAAGGACAGGGGGGGGTCGACGAGCAGTACTTC
v_call: TRBV28
clone_size: NA
d_call: TRBD1
j_call: TRBJ2-7

cdr3_aa: CASSLIGQGARETQYF
cdr3_nt: TGTGCCAGCAGCTTAATCGGACAGGGGGCAAGGGAGACCCAGTACTTC
v_call: TRBV7-3
clone_size: NA
d_call: TRBD1
j_call: TRBJ2-5

cdr3_aa: CASSVTAGELFF
cdr3_nt: TGCGCCAGCAGTGTCACAGCCGGGGAGCTGTTTTTT
v_call: TRBV10-2
clone_size: NA
d_call: NA
j_call: TRBJ2-2

cdr3_aa: CASSITGTAPSRAF
cdr3_nt: TGTGCCAGTAGTATAACCGGGACAGCCCCCTCTAGAGCCTTC
v_call: TRBV19
clone_size: NA
d_call: TRBD1
j_call: TRBJ1-2

cdr3_aa: CASSLTDTQYF
cdr3_nt: TGTGCCAGCAGTTTAACAGATACGCAGTATTTT
v_call: TRBV5-8
clone_size: NA
d_call: NA
j_call: TRBJ2-3

cdr3_aa: CASSPTSGIQETQYF
cdr3_nt: TGTGCCAGCAGCCCGACTAGCGGGATCCAAGAGACCCAGTACTTC
v_call: TRBV7-8
clone_size: NA
d_call: TRBD2
j_call: TRBJ2-5

cdr3_aa: CASSSPPSGETQYF
cdr3_nt: TGTGCCAGCAGTTCCCCCCCTAGCGGAGAGACCCAGTACTTC
v_call: TRBV28
clone_size: NA
d_call: TRBD2
j_call: TRBJ2-5

cdr3_aa: CASFPGNEQFF
cdr3_nt: TGTGCCAGCTTTCCAGGGAATGAGCAGTTCTTC
v_call: TRBV25-1
clone_size: once
d_call: NA
j_call: TRBJ2-1

cdr3_aa: CASSSDVAVGNTEAFF
cdr3_nt: TGTGCCAGCAGCTCCGACGTCGCGGTAGGGAACACTGAAGCTTTCTTT
v_call: TRBV5-6
clone_size: NA
d_call: NA
j_call: TRBJ1-1

cdr3_aa: CASSGGKAYGYTF
cdr3_nt: TGTGCCAGCAGCGGCGGGAAGGCTTATGGCTACACCTTC
v_call: TRBV9
clone_size: NA
d_call: NA
j_call: TRBJ1-2

cdr3_aa: CASRRTESYEQYF
cdr3_nt: TGTGCCAGCAGACGTACAGAAAGTTACGAGCAGTACTTC
v_call: TRBV28
clone_size: NA
d_call: NA
j_call: TRBJ2-7

cdr3_aa: CASSLLSFANTGELFF
cdr3_nt: TGTGCCAGCAGTTTATTGTCCTTCGCGAACACCGGGGAGCTGTTTTTT
v_call: TRBV27
clone_size: NA
d_call: NA
j_call: TRBJ2-2

cdr3_aa: CAISDRGREGGTQYF
cdr3_nt: TGTGCCATCAGTGACCGTGGCAGGGAGGGAGGGACCCAGTACTTC
v_call: TRBV10-3
clone_size: NA
d_call: TRBD2
j_call: TRBJ2-5

cdr3_aa: CASSFPGNYEQYF
cdr3_nt: TGTGCCAGCAGCTTTCCAGGGAACTACGAGCAGTACTTC
v_call: TRBV5-4
clone_size: NA
d_call: NA
j_call: TRBJ2-7

cdr3_aa: CASSEASTSFTYEQYF
cdr3_nt: TGTGCCAGCAGTGAAGCATCAACTAGCTTCACCTACGAGCAGTACTTC
v_call: TRBV6-1
clone_size: NA
d_call: NA
j_call: TRBJ2-7

cdr3_aa: CASSFTGTGIEAFF
cdr3_nt: TGTGCCAGCAGTTTTACCGGGACAGGGATTGAAGCTTTCTTT
v_call: TRBV6-6
clone_size: once
d_call: TRBD1
j_call: TRBJ1-1

cdr3_aa: CASSFSSTYEQYF
cdr3_nt: TGTGCCAGCAGTTTCAGTAGCACCTACGAGCAGTACTTC
v_call: TRBV28
clone_size: NA
d_call: NA
j_call: TRBJ2-7

cdr3_aa: CASSSRRGGSTDTQYF
cdr3_nt: TGTGCCAGCAGCTCGAGGAGAGGCGGGAGCACAGATACGCAGTATTTT
v_call: TRBV7-2
clone_size: few
d_call: NA
j_call: TRBJ2-3

cdr3_aa: CASGEPPYEQYF
cdr3_nt: TGTGCCAGCGGAGAACCCCCCTACGAGCAGTACTTC
v_call: TRBV6-1
clone_size: NA
d_call: NA
j_call: TRBJ2-7

cdr3_aa: CASLGLAGTASTDTQYF
cdr3_nt: TGTGCCAGTCTCGGACTAGCGGGAACAGCTAGCACAGATACGCAGTATTTT
v_call: TRBV7-9
clone_size: few
d_call: TRBD2
j_call: TRBJ2-3

cdr3_aa: CASRPDRAPSYNEQFF
cdr3_nt: TGTGCCAGCAGACCAGACAGGGCCCCCTCCTACAATGAGCAGTTCTTC
v_call: TRBV28
clone_size: NA
d_call: TRBD1
j_call: TRBJ2-1

cdr3_aa: CASSLGLAGDTDTQYF
cdr3_nt: TGCGCCAGCAGCTTGGGGCTAGCGGGGGACACAGATACGCAGTATTTT
v_call: TRBV5-1
clone_size: NA
d_call: TRBD2
j_call: TRBJ2-3

cdr3_aa: CASSQVGSGSYNEQFF
cdr3_nt: TGCGCCAGCAGCCAAGTTGGTAGCGGGAGCTACAATGAGCAGTTCTTC
v_call: TRBV4-3
clone_size: NA
d_call: TRBD2
j_call: TRBJ2-1

cdr3_aa: CASSLLEQYF
cdr3_nt: TGTGCCAGCAGTTTACTGGAGCAGTACTTC
v_call: TRBV28
clone_size: once
d_call: NA
j_call: TRBJ2-7

cdr3_aa: CASSSDYGLLTYNEQFF
cdr3_nt: TGCGCCAGCAGCTCTGACTACGGACTACTAACCTACAATGAGCAGTTCTTC
v_call: TRBV5-1
clone_size: NA
d_call: NA
j_call: TRBJ2-1

cdr3_aa: CATKDGGRDYNEQFF
cdr3_nt: TGTGCCACCAAGGACGGCGGGAGGGACTACAATGAGCAGTTCTTC
v_call: TRBV27
clone_size: once
d_call: TRBD2
j_call: TRBJ2-1

cdr3_aa: CASSLAGLGGYNEQFF
cdr3_nt: TGTGCCAGCAGTTTAGCGGGGTTGGGGGGATACAATGAGCAGTTCTTC
v_call: TRBV27
clone_size: few
d_call: NA
j_call: TRBJ2-1

cdr3_aa: CASSLPGQGRSNQPQHF
cdr3_nt: TGCGCCAGCAGCTTACCGGGACAGGGGAGGAGCAATCAGCCCCAGCATTTT
v_call: TRBV4-1
clone_size: once
d_call: TRBD1
j_call: TRBJ1-5

cdr3_aa: CAWAPRGNQPQHF
cdr3_nt: TGTGCCTGGGCTCCCCGGGGGAATCAGCCCCAGCATTTT
v_call: TRBV30
clone_size: NA
d_call: NA
j_call: TRBJ1-5

cdr3_aa: CASRRTGRETQYF
cdr3_nt: TGTGCCAGCCGAAGGACAGGACGAGAGACCCAGTACTTC
v_call: TRBV28
clone_size: NA
d_call: TRBD1
j_call: TRBJ2-5

cdr3_aa: CASNGLAVREQFF
cdr3_nt: TGTGCCAGCAATGGACTAGCGGTCCGTGAGCAGTTCTTC
v_call: TRBV2
clone_size: NA
d_call: TRBD2
j_call: TRBJ2-1

cdr3_aa: CASSPPGQGLLWQYF
cdr3_nt: TGTGCCAGTAGTCCACCGGGACAGGGTTTGCTTTGGCAGTACTTC
v_call: TRBV19
clone_size: once
d_call: TRBD1
j_call: TRBJ2-7

cdr3_aa: CASSLQEYTEAFF
cdr3_nt: TGTGCCAGCAGTTTACAGGAATACACTGAAGCTTTCTTT
v_call: TRBV7-6
clone_size: NA
d_call: NA
j_call: TRBJ1-1

cdr3_aa: CATSRPSTGTGSEKLFF
cdr3_nt: TGTGCCACCAGCAGACCGTCCACCGGGACAGGGAGTGAAAAACTGTTTTTT
v_call: TRBV15
clone_size: NA
d_call: TRBD1
j_call: TRBJ1-4

cdr3_aa: CASSPSSTGAEKLFF
cdr3_nt: TGTGCCAGCAGTCCCTCGTCGACAGGGGCTGAAAAACTGTTTTTT
v_call: TRBV28
clone_size: NA
d_call: TRBD1
j_call: TRBJ1-4

cdr3_aa: CASSVATSGSKGGAFF
cdr3_nt: TGTGCCAGCAGTGTCGCTACTAGCGGGAGTAAGGGGGGAGCGTTCTTC
v_call: TRBV28
clone_size: NA
d_call: TRBD2
j_call: TRBJ2-1

cdr3_aa: CASSLGGDSYEQYF
cdr3_nt: TGTGCCAGCAGTTTAGGGGGGGACTCCTACGAGCAGTACTTC
v_call: TRBV28
clone_size: NA
d_call: TRBD2
j_call: TRBJ2-7

cdr3_aa: CASSLAGASTDTQYF
cdr3_nt: TGTGCCAGCAGCTTAGCGGGAGCGAGCACAGATACGCAGTATTTT
v_call: TRBV7-2
clone_size: NA
d_call: NA
j_call: TRBJ2-3

cdr3_aa: CASSLGTSGTHEQFF
cdr3_nt: TGTGCCAGCAGCCTCGGGACTAGCGGGACCCATGAGCAGTTCTTC
v_call: TRBV11-2
clone_size: NA
d_call: TRBD2
j_call: TRBJ2-1

cdr3_aa: CAIKGSGGEKDTQYF
cdr3_nt: TGTGCCATCAAAGGGTCAGGGGGCGAGAAAGATACGCAGTATTTT
v_call: TRBV10-3
clone_size: NA
d_call: TRBD1
j_call: TRBJ2-3

cdr3_aa: CASSLLGPGVDYGYTF
cdr3_nt: TGTGCCAGCAGTTTACTCGGACCAGGGGTTGACTATGGCTACACCTTC
v_call: TRBV28
clone_size: NA
d_call: NA
j_call: TRBJ1-2

cdr3_aa: CANATGADEAFF
cdr3_nt: TGTGCCAACGCGACAGGGGCTGATGAAGCTTTCTTT
v_call: TRBV19
clone_size: few
d_call: TRBD1
j_call: TRBJ1-1

cdr3_aa: CASSSGLGQGGDQPQHF
cdr3_nt: TGTGCCAGCAGCTCTGGACTCGGACAGGGCGGCGATCAGCCCCAGCATTTT
v_call: TRBV7-9
clone_size: few
d_call: TRBD1
j_call: TRBJ1-5

cdr3_aa: CASSLLGLAGVRPNEQFF
cdr3_nt: TGTGCCAGCAGTTTACTGGGACTAGCGGGAGTTCGCCCCAATGAGCAGTTCTTC
v_call: TRBV27
clone_size: NA
d_call: TRBD2
j_call: TRBJ2-1

cdr3_aa: CASSWNGRGFSVTDTQYF
cdr3_nt: TGTGCCAGCAGCTGGAATGGACGAGGGTTCAGTGTCACAGATACGCAGTATTTT
v_call: TRBV11-2
clone_size: NA
d_call: NA
j_call: TRBJ2-3

cdr3_aa: CASSRAGDAQETQYF
cdr3_nt: TGTGCCAGCAGCAGAGCGGGCGACGCTCAAGAGACCCAGTACTTC
v_call: TRBV27
clone_size: NA
d_call: NA
j_call: TRBJ2-5

cdr3_aa: CASRWPPGELFF
cdr3_nt: TGCGCCAGCAGGTGGCCCCCCGGGGAGCTGTTTTTT
v_call: TRBV10-2
clone_size: NA
d_call: NA
j_call: TRBJ2-2

cdr3_aa: CASSQIGLAGLTDTQYF
cdr3_nt: TGCGCCAGCAGCCAGATAGGACTAGCGGGTTTGACAGATACGCAGTATTTT
v_call: TRBV4-1
clone_size: NA
d_call: TRBD2
j_call: TRBJ2-3

cdr3_aa: CASSPSRGEGPYEQYF
cdr3_nt: TGCGCCAGCAGCCCCTCTCGGGGGGAGGGCCCCTACGAGCAGTACTTC
v_call: TRBV5-1
clone_size: NA
d_call: TRBD2
j_call: TRBJ2-7

cdr3_aa: CASSPGQRNQPQHF
cdr3_nt: TGTGCCAGCTCACCGGGACAGAGAAATCAGCCCCAGCATTTT
v_call: TRBV18
clone_size: NA
d_call: TRBD1
j_call: TRBJ1-5

cdr3_aa: CASSQDSGSGGEKLFF
cdr3_nt: TGCGCCAGCAGCCAAGATTCGGGGTCTGGAGGTGAAAAACTGTTTTTT
v_call: TRBV4-3
clone_size: NA
d_call: NA
j_call: TRBJ1-4

cdr3_aa: CASTLAGAHEQYF
cdr3_nt: TGTGCCAGCACCCTAGCGGGAGCCCACGAGCAGTACTTC
v_call: TRBV6-6
clone_size: NA
d_call: TRBD2
j_call: TRBJ2-7

cdr3_aa: CASTGWSYEQYF
cdr3_nt: TGTGCCAGCACAGGCTGGTCCTACGAGCAGTACTTC
v_call: TRBV2
clone_size: once
d_call: NA
j_call: TRBJ2-7

cdr3_aa: CASSHGQGSYGYTF
cdr3_nt: TGCGCCAGCAGCCATGGACAGGGGTCCTATGGCTACACCTTC
v_call: TRBV5-1
clone_size: few
d_call: TRBD1
j_call: TRBJ1-2

cdr3_aa: CASIRVALPDTQYF
cdr3_nt: TGTGCCAGCATCAGGGTTGCCCTTCCGGATACGCAGTATTTT
v_call: TRBV21-1
clone_size: once
d_call: NA
j_call: TRBJ2-3

cdr3_aa: CASSLSQVVNTEAFF
cdr3_nt: TGTGCCAGCAGTTTATCGCAGGTCGTGAACACTGAAGCTTTCTTT
v_call: TRBV27
clone_size: few
d_call: NA
j_call: TRBJ1-1

cdr3_aa: CASSVGIAANYEQYF
cdr3_nt: TGTGCCAGCAGCGTTGGAATTGCGGCGAACTACGAGCAGTACTTC
v_call: TRBV9
clone_size: NA
d_call: NA
j_call: TRBJ2-7

cdr3_aa: CASSRIRDNGYHEQYF
cdr3_nt: TGCGCCAGCAGCCGCATAAGGGACAACGGTTACCACGAGCAGTACTTC
v_call: TRBV23-1
clone_size: NA
d_call: NA
j_call: TRBJ2-7